Listed below are T cell receptor beta chains from one sample, sequenced in a study of T cells after posttransplantation cyclophosphamide. TCRdb keeps only in-frame clones here, not all; method: immunoSEQ multiplex PCR. The sample consists of approximately 9,700 clones, 95% to 98% of them appearing once. Material for sequencing was naive CD4+ T cells sorted from PBMCs. These receptor sequences come from a woman aged 55-70 years in good health, CMV-negative, and a related stem cell transplant donor. CDR3s include the opening cysteine and the closing phenylalanine or tryptophan. The order of the fields is J gene, clone size, V gene, D gene, CDR3 length, CDR3 protein, CDR3 DNA. A D gene is named only where the DNA matches it firmly. Part of the rows lack a size; the others show once, few, many or a class for expanded clones.

j_call: TRBJ2-1; clone_size: -; v_call: TRBV10-3; d_call: TRBD1; cdr3_length: 14; cdr3_aa: CAITLDRASNEQFF; cdr3_nt: TGTGCCATCACCCTGGACAGGGCCTCCAATGAGCAGTTCTTC
j_call: TRBJ2-2; clone_size: -; v_call: TRBV5-1; d_call: TRBD1; cdr3_length: 17; cdr3_aa: CASSYGTGVTNTGELFF; cdr3_nt: TGCGCCAGCAGTTATGGGACAGGGGTAACGAACACCGGGGAGCTGTTTTTT
j_call: TRBJ2-1; clone_size: -; v_call: TRBV2; d_call: -; cdr3_length: 15; cdr3_aa: CASRGSSGTYNEQFF; cdr3_nt: TGTGCCAGCAGGGGGTCTTCAGGGACTTACAATGAGCAGTTCTTC
j_call: TRBJ1-5; clone_size: -; v_call: TRBV18; d_call: TRBD1; cdr3_length: 15; cdr3_aa: CASSSQGVGNQPQHF; cdr3_nt: TGTGCCAGCTCATCGCAGGGGGTTGGCAATCAGCCCCAGCATTTT
j_call: TRBJ1-5; clone_size: -; v_call: TRBV28; d_call: -; cdr3_length: 13; cdr3_aa: CASRPTGSQPQHF; cdr3_nt: TGTGCCAGCAGGCCTACAGGGAGTCAGCCCCAGCATTTT
j_call: TRBJ1-1; clone_size: -; v_call: TRBV5-1; d_call: TRBD1; cdr3_length: 15; cdr3_aa: CASSLEGQGFAEAFF; cdr3_nt: TGCGCCAGCAGCTTGGAGGGACAGGGGTTCGCTGAAGCTTTCTTT
j_call: TRBJ1-6; clone_size: -; v_call: TRBV27; d_call: -; cdr3_length: 14; cdr3_aa: CASSFPGMASPLHF; cdr3_nt: TGTGCCAGCAGTTTTCCGGGTATGGCTTCACCCCTCCACTTT
j_call: TRBJ2-3; clone_size: -; v_call: TRBV11-2; d_call: -; cdr3_length: 14; cdr3_aa: CASSTGTGYDTQYF; cdr3_nt: TGTGCCAGCAGCACCGGCACAGGGTACGATACGCAGTATTTT
j_call: TRBJ2-7; clone_size: -; v_call: TRBV28; d_call: TRBD1; cdr3_length: 15; cdr3_aa: CASNPLGARGKEQYF; cdr3_nt: TGTGCCAGCAATCCTTTGGGGGCCAGGGGGAAGGAGCAGTACTTC
j_call: TRBJ1-2; clone_size: -; v_call: TRBV15; d_call: -; cdr3_length: 14; cdr3_aa: CATSPRDTFYGYTF; cdr3_nt: TGTGCCACCAGCCCCCGGGACACTTTCTATGGCTACACCTTC
j_call: TRBJ1-2; clone_size: once; v_call: TRBV9; d_call: -; cdr3_length: 13; cdr3_aa: CASSADHLDGYTF; cdr3_nt: TGTGCCAGCAGCGCAGACCACCTAGATGGCTACACCTTC
j_call: TRBJ1-4; clone_size: -; v_call: TRBV6-5; d_call: TRBD1; cdr3_length: 15; cdr3_aa: CASVDRTGTNEKLFF; cdr3_nt: TGTGCCAGCGTTGATCGGACAGGGACTAATGAAAAACTGTTTTTT
j_call: TRBJ1-4; clone_size: -; v_call: TRBV5-8; d_call: -; cdr3_length: 14; cdr3_aa: CASSFSGAFEKLFF; cdr3_nt: TGTGCCAGCAGCTTTTCAGGGGCTTTTGAAAAACTGTTTTTT
j_call: TRBJ2-5; clone_size: -; v_call: TRBV19; d_call: TRBD2; cdr3_length: 15; cdr3_aa: CASSIVGGPQETQYF; cdr3_nt: TGTGCCAGTAGTATAGTGGGAGGGCCACAAGAGACCCAGTACTTC
j_call: TRBJ1-1; clone_size: -; v_call: TRBV6-5; d_call: -; cdr3_length: 16; cdr3_aa: CASSSPSTGMNTEAFF; cdr3_nt: TGTGCCAGCAGTTCCCCATCCACAGGTATGAACACTGAAGCTTTCTTT
j_call: TRBJ2-3; clone_size: -; v_call: TRBV19; d_call: TRBD2; cdr3_length: 17; cdr3_aa: CASSLNRLAGVTDTQYF; cdr3_nt: TGTGCCAGTAGTCTCAACCGGCTAGCGGGAGTCACAGATACGCAGTATTTT
j_call: TRBJ2-5; clone_size: -; v_call: TRBV5-1; d_call: -; cdr3_length: 15; cdr3_aa: CASSLSGLLGETQYF; cdr3_nt: TGCGCCAGCAGCTTGTCAGGGCTCCTTGGGGAGACCCAGTACTTC
j_call: TRBJ1-2; clone_size: -; v_call: TRBV28; d_call: -; cdr3_length: 15; cdr3_aa: CASSSADRTPQGYTF; cdr3_nt: TGTGCCAGCAGTTCAGCCGACAGGACCCCCCAGGGCTACACCTTC
j_call: TRBJ2-1; clone_size: -; v_call: TRBV5-1; d_call: -; cdr3_length: 17; cdr3_aa: CASSFEIAASSYNEQFF; cdr3_nt: TGCGCCAGCAGCTTCGAGATCGCGGCTAGCTCCTACAATGAGCAGTTCTTC
j_call: TRBJ2-3; clone_size: -; v_call: TRBV30; d_call: -; cdr3_length: 15; cdr3_aa: CAWSKQGTSTDTQYF; cdr3_nt: TGTGCCTGGAGTAAACAGGGGACTAGCACAGATACGCAGTATTTT
j_call: TRBJ1-4; clone_size: -; v_call: TRBV7-9; d_call: -; cdr3_length: 13; cdr3_aa: CASSPAGVEKLFF; cdr3_nt: TGTGCCAGCAGCCCTGCGGGGGTCGAAAAACTGTTTTTT
j_call: TRBJ1-6; clone_size: -; v_call: TRBV7-9; d_call: -; cdr3_length: 13; cdr3_aa: CASSSTDNSPLHF; cdr3_nt: TGTGCCAGCAGCTCAACAGATAATTCCCCCCTCCACTTT
j_call: TRBJ1-1; clone_size: -; v_call: TRBV19; d_call: TRBD1; cdr3_length: 14; cdr3_aa: CASSSRTGSTEAFF; cdr3_nt: TGTGCCAGTAGTTCCCGGACAGGGAGCACTGAAGCTTTCTTT
j_call: TRBJ1-2; clone_size: -; v_call: TRBV7-8; d_call: TRBD1; cdr3_length: 16; cdr3_aa: CASSLANRGPIYGYTF; cdr3_nt: TGTGCCAGCAGCTTAGCTAACAGGGGGCCGATCTATGGCTACACCTTC
j_call: TRBJ2-1; clone_size: -; v_call: TRBV7-2; d_call: -; cdr3_length: 11; cdr3_aa: CASSPVDEQFF; cdr3_nt: TGTGCCAGCAGCCCCGTAGATGAGCAGTTCTTC
j_call: TRBJ1-1; clone_size: once; v_call: TRBV28; d_call: -; cdr3_length: 12; cdr3_aa: CASRPHRAQAFF; cdr3_nt: TGTGCCAGCAGACCGCACAGGGCGCAAGCTTTCTTT
j_call: TRBJ2-3; clone_size: -; v_call: TRBV4-1; d_call: TRBD2; cdr3_length: 16; cdr3_aa: CASSQRSGASTDTQYF; cdr3_nt: TGCGCCAGCAGCCAGCGTAGCGGGGCTAGCACAGATACGCAGTATTTT
j_call: TRBJ1-6; clone_size: -; v_call: TRBV28; d_call: -; cdr3_length: 16; cdr3_aa: CASSSPWGIVDSPLHF; cdr3_nt: TGTGCCAGCAGTTCCCCTTGGGGCATCGTTGATTCCCCCCTCCACTTT
j_call: TRBJ2-3; clone_size: -; v_call: TRBV5-1; d_call: -; cdr3_length: 13; cdr3_aa: CASRREITDTQYF; cdr3_nt: TGCGCCAGCAGGAGGGAGATCACAGATACGCAGTATTTT
j_call: TRBJ1-1; clone_size: -; v_call: TRBV6-5; d_call: TRBD1; cdr3_length: 13; cdr3_aa: CASSTTGGFLSFF; cdr3_nt: TGTGCCAGCAGTACGACAGGGGGCTTTCTGTCTTTCTTT
j_call: TRBJ2-1; clone_size: -; v_call: TRBV5-4; d_call: TRBD1; cdr3_length: 16; cdr3_aa: CASSFPQGTLHNEQFF; cdr3_nt: TGTGCCAGCAGTTTTCCACAGGGGACCCTCCACAATGAGCAGTTCTTC
j_call: TRBJ2-7; clone_size: once; v_call: TRBV15; d_call: TRBD2; cdr3_length: 15; cdr3_aa: CATSRGSSGIYEQYF; cdr3_nt: TGTGCCACCAGCAGAGGGTCTAGCGGGATCTACGAGCAGTACTTC
j_call: TRBJ1-1; clone_size: -; v_call: TRBV27; d_call: -; cdr3_length: 14; cdr3_aa: CASSPQDGNTEAFF; cdr3_nt: TGTGCCAGCAGTCCGCAGGATGGGAACACTGAAGCTTTCTTT
j_call: TRBJ1-4; clone_size: -; v_call: TRBV28; d_call: -; cdr3_length: 13; cdr3_aa: CASSQPGVRKLFF; cdr3_nt: TGTGCCAGCAGTCAACCGGGGGTTAGAAAACTGTTTTTT
j_call: TRBJ2-3; clone_size: -; v_call: TRBV6-5; d_call: -; cdr3_length: 15; cdr3_aa: CASSYVAGKTDTQYF; cdr3_nt: TGTGCCAGCAGTTACGTGGCGGGGAAAACAGATACGCAGTATTTT
j_call: TRBJ1-6; clone_size: -; v_call: TRBV5-4; d_call: -; cdr3_length: 14; cdr3_aa: CASSSSGLNSPLHF; cdr3_nt: TGTGCCAGCAGCTCGTCAGGGCTCAATTCCCCCCTCCACTTT
j_call: TRBJ2-3; clone_size: -; v_call: TRBV19; d_call: -; cdr3_length: 13; cdr3_aa: CASSAGGTDTQYF; cdr3_nt: TGTGCCAGTAGTGCAGGGGGGACAGATACGCAGTATTTT
j_call: TRBJ2-7; clone_size: -; v_call: TRBV18; d_call: -; cdr3_length: 14; cdr3_aa: CASSLGGNLYEQYF; cdr3_nt: TGTGCCAGCTCACTGGGGGGAAATCTCTACGAGCAGTACTTC
j_call: TRBJ2-4; clone_size: -; v_call: TRBV9; d_call: -; cdr3_length: 15; cdr3_aa: CASSVGGGMGNIQYF; cdr3_nt: TGTGCCAGCAGCGTAGGTGGAGGGATGGGGAACATTCAGTACTTC
j_call: TRBJ2-3; clone_size: -; v_call: TRBV5-5; d_call: TRBD2; cdr3_length: 17; cdr3_aa: CASSLFHGTTSTDTQYF; cdr3_nt: TGTGCCAGCAGCCTCTTCCACGGGACTACCTCCACAGATACGCAGTATTTT
j_call: TRBJ2-1; clone_size: -; v_call: TRBV19; d_call: -; cdr3_length: 12; cdr3_aa: CASSIRGNEQFF; cdr3_nt: TGTGCCAGTAGTATAAGGGGGAATGAGCAGTTCTTC
j_call: TRBJ2-6; clone_size: -; v_call: TRBV6-1; d_call: -; cdr3_length: 13; cdr3_aa: CASTISGANVLTF; cdr3_nt: TGTGCCAGCACCATCTCTGGGGCCAACGTCCTGACTTTC
j_call: TRBJ2-1; clone_size: -; v_call: TRBV6-1; d_call: TRBD1; cdr3_length: 15; cdr3_aa: CASRAQGAGVNEQFF; cdr3_nt: TGTGCCAGCAGGGCCCAGGGGGCAGGGGTTAATGAGCAGTTCTTC
j_call: TRBJ1-6; clone_size: -; v_call: TRBV18; d_call: -; cdr3_length: 16; cdr3_aa: CASSATGSSYNSPLHF; cdr3_nt: TGTGCCAGCTCCGCGACAGGAAGCTCCTATAATTCACCCCTCCACTTT
j_call: TRBJ1-1; clone_size: -; v_call: TRBV19; d_call: -; cdr3_length: 14; cdr3_aa: CASSINHQGTEAFF; cdr3_nt: TGTGCCAGTAGTATCAATCATCAGGGCACTGAAGCTTTCTTT
j_call: TRBJ1-6; clone_size: once; v_call: TRBV4-2; d_call: TRBD1; cdr3_length: 15; cdr3_aa: CASSQLTGQNSPLHF; cdr3_nt: TGTGCCAGCAGCCAGCTGACAGGGCAAAATTCACCCCTCCACTTT
j_call: TRBJ2-7; clone_size: -; v_call: TRBV5-1; d_call: -; cdr3_length: 14; cdr3_aa: CASSANRAYYEQYF; cdr3_nt: TGCGCCAGCAGCGCTAACAGGGCCTACTACGAGCAGTACTTC